This note documents a single T cell receptor (beta chain) sequence. This CDR3 region has 21 residues. V lost 3 bases, J lost 0 bases, and 14 bases stayed unmatched. In germline, CDR1 is LGHNA, CDR2 YNFKEQ. The data are from a study of high-grade serous ovarian cancer treatment subgroups. TCRdb's table, derived via immunoSEQ multiplex PCR, lists solely in-frame clones and lacks some. The data contain some 28,000 clones, under 90% of them singletons. The tumor samples were collected prior to definitive surgery or chemotherapy. This receptor was taken from a human donor with high-grade serous ovarian cancer. Material: tumor tissue. The V call is TRBV4-2, the J call TRBJ2-6; 10 bases align to TRBD1. The CDR3 DNA reads TGTGCCAGCAGCCATAAGCTTGGAAGGACAGGGGGAAACTCTGGGGCCAACGTCCTGACTTTC. Protein: CASSHKLGRTGGNSGANVLTF.